The entry that follows covers one T cell receptor beta chain sequence. As yet, its antigen is unknown. The PCR made use of 60 Vbeta and 13 Jbeta primers. Assay used: immunoSEQ multiplex PCR; TCRdb lists only in-frame clones, some missing. The table records around 180,000 clones, 60% to 80% of them present only once. The entry originates in a study of cytomegalovirus exposure and HLA in healthy donors. Study-wide findings and caveats: The Asian-associated ancestry cluster reportedly had fewer N-insertions than the approximately 630-donor mean in a later analysis. Usually a TCR sequence was rare, but some public TCRs were found in many donors. TCR beta V- and J-gene trimming was later associated with a missense DCLRE1C variant.

Germline assignment: CDR1 LGHNA and CDR2 YNFKEQ. The J segment lost 3 bases and the V segment lost 0 bases, leaving 5 bases of the junction unmatched. The CDR3 runs to 17 residues. The chain carries TRBV4-2 and TRBJ2-5, with 12 positions matching TRBD2. Material: PBMCs. The receptor was isolated from a woman in her 50s in good health and CMV-seropositive. CDR3 sequence reads: CASSQDPLAGGKETQYF. CDR3 coding DNA: TGTGCCAGCAGCCAAGATCCACTAGCGGGGGGAAAAGAGACCCAGTACTTC.